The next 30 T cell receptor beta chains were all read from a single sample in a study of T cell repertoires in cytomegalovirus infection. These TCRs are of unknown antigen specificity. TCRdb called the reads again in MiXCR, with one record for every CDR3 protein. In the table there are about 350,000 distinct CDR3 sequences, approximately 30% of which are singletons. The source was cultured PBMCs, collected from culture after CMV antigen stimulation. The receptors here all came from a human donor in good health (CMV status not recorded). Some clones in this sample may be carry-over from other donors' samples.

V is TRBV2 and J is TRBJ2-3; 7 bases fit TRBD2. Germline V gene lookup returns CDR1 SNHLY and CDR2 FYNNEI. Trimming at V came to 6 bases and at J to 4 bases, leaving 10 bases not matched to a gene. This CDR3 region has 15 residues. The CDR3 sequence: CASRDLWSGADTQYF. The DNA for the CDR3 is TGTGCCAGCAGGGACCTTTGGAGCGGGGCAGATACGCAGTATTTT.

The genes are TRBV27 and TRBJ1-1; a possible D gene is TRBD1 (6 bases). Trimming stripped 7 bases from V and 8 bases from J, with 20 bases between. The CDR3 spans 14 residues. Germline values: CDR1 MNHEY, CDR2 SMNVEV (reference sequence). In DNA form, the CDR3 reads TGTGCCAGCAACTTTATCGGGGGCTTTGGGGAAGCTTTCTTT. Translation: CASNFIGGFGEAFF.

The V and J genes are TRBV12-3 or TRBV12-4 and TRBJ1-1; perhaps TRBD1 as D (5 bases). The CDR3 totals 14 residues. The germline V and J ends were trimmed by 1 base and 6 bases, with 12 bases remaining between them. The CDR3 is CASSLGQFSPEAFF. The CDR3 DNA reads TGTGCCAGCAGTTTAGGACAGTTCTCCCCTGAAGCTTTCTTT.

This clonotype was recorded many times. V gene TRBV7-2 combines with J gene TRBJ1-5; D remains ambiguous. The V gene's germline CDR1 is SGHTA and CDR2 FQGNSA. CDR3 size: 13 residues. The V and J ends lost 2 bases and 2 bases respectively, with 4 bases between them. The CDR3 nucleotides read TGTGCCAGCAGCTTAAAGGGCAATCAGCCCCAGCATTTT. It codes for CASSLKGNQPQHF.

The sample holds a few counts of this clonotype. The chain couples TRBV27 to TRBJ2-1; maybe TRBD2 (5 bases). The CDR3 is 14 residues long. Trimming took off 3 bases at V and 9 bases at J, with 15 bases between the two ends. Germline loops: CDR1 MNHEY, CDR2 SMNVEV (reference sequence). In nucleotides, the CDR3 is TGTGCCAGCAGTTTTTCGGCCCCCCGGGGTGAGCAGTTCTTC. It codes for CASSFSAPRGEQFF.

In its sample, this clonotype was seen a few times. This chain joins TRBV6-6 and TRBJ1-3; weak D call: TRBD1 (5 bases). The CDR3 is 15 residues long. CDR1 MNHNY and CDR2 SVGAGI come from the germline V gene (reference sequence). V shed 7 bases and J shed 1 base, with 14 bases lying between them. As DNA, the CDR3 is TGTGCCAGCACTCTCGTGAGGGGTTCTGGAAACACCATATATTTT. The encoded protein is CASTLVRGSGNTIYF.

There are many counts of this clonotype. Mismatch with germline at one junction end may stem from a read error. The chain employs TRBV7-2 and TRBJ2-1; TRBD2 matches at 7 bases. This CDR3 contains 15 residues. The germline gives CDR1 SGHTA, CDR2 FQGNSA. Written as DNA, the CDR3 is TGTGCCAGCAGCTTGAGCGGACTAGTCTCTGGATCAAGCTGGTTC. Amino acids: CASSLSGLVSGSSWF.

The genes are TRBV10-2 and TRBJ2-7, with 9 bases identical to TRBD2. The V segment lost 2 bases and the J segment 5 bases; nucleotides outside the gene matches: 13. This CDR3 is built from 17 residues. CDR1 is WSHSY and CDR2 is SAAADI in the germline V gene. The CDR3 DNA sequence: TGCGCCAGCAGTGAGCCTCTAATGGGCGGGAGGGCCAACGAGCAGTACGTC. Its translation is CASSEPLMGGRANEQYV.

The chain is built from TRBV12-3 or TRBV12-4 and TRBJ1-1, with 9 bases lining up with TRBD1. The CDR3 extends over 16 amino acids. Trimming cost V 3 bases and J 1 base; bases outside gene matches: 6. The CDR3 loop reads CASSFSAGQGNTEAFF. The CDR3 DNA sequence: TGTGCCAGCAGTTTCTCAGCGGGACAGGGGAACACTGAAGCTTTCTTT.

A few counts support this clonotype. The CDR3 sequence: CASRSRGGGNEQFF. CDR3 bases: TGTGCCAGCAGGTCTAGAGGAGGGGGAAATGAGCAGTTCTTC. This chain links TRBV5-4 with TRBJ2-1, with D perhaps given as TRBD1 or TRBD2 (6 bases each). The CDR3 runs to 14 residues. Trimming shortened V by 5 bases and J by 7 bases, and 16 bases separated the two germline ends. In germline, CDR1 is SGHNT, CDR2 YYREEE (reference sequence).

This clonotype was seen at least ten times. The CDR3 loop is CASSHGQGLAKNIQYF. For the CDR3, the DNA is TGTGCCAGCAGTCATGGACAGGGGCTAGCCAAAAACATTCAGTACTTC. This chain links TRBV7-2 with TRBJ2-4; TRBD1 matches at 9 bases. Germline values: CDR1 SGHTA, CDR2 FQGNSA. The CDR3 covers 16 residues. The V gene end was trimmed by 6 bases and the J gene end by 0 bases; junction bases not matched to a gene: 6.

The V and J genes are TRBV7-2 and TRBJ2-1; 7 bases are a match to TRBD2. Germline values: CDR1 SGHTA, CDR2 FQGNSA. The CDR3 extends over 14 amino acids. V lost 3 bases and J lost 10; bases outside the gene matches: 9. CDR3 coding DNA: TGTGCCAGCAGCTTGTTGGGGACTATAGGGGAGCAGTTCTTC. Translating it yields CASSLLGTIGEQFF.

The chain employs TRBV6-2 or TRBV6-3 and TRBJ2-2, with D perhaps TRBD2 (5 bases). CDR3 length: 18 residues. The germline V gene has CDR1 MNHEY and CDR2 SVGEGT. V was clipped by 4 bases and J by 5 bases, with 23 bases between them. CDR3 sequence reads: CASSFETASKLRTGELFF. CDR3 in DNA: TGTGCCAGCAGTTTTGAGACGGCTAGCAAGTTGCGAACCGGGGAGCTGTTTTTT.

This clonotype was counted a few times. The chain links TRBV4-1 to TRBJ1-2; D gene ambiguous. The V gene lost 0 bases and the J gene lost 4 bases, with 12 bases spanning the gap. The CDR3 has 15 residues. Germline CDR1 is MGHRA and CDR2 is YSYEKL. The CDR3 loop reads CASSQDQHLSYGYTF. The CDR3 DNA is TGCGCCAGCAGCCAAGATCAGCATTTAAGCTATGGCTACACCTTC.

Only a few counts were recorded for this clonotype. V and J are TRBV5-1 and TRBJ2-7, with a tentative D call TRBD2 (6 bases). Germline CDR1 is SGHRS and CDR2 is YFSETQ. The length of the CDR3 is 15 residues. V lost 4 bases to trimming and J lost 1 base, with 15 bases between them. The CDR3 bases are TGCGCCAGCAGCCGAAGGGGAGGTAGTTCCTACGAGCAGTACTTC. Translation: CASSRRGGSSYEQYF.

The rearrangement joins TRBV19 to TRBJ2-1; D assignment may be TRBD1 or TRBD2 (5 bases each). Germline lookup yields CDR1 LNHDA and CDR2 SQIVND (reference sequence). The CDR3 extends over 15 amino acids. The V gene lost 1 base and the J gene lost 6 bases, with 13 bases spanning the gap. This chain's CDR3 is CASSIGARGPNEQFF. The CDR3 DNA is TGTGCCAGTAGTATAGGGGCGAGGGGACCCAATGAGCAGTTCTTC. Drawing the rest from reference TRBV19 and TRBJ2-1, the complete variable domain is DGGITQSPKYLFRKEGQNVTLSCEQNLNHDAMYWYRQDPGQGLRLIYYSQIVNDFQKGDIAEGYSVSREKKESFPLTVTSAQKNPTAFYLCASSIGARGPNEQFFGPGTRLTVL.

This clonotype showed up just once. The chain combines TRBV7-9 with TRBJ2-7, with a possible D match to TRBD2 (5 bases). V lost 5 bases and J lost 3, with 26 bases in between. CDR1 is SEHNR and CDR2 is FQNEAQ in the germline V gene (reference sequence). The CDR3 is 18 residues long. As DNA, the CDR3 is TGTGCCAGCAGCCCCCTTTCTTTTAGAGCGTTCCGGGGCTACGAGCAGTACTTC. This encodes CASSPLSFRAFRGYEQYF.

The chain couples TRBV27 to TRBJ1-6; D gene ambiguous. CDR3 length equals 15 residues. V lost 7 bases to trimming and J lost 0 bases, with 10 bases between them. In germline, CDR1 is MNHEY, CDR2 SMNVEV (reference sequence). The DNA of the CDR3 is TGTGCCAGCAAAAATGGGGACTCCTATAATTCACCCCTCCACTTT. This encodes CASKNGDSYNSPLHF.

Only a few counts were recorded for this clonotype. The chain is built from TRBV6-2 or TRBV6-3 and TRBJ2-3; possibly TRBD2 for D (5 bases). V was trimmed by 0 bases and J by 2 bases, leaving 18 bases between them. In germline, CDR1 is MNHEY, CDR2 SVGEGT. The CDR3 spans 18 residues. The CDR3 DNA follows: TGTGCCAGCAGTTACTCCGTAAGGAGCGGAATGAACACAGATACGCAGTATTTT. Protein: CASSYSVRSGMNTDTQYF.

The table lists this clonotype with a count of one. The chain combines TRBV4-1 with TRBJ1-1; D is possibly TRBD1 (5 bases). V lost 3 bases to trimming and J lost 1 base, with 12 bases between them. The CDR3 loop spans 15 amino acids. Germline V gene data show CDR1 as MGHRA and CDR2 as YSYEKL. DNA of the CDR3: TGCGCCAGCAGCCATACAGCAACAGGGAACACTGAAGCTTTCTTT. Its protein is CASSHTATGNTEAFF.

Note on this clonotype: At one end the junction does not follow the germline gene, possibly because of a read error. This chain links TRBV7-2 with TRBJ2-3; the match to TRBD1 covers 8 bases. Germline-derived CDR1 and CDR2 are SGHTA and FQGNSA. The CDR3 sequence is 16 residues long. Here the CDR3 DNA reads TGTGCCAGGAGCTTAAGCACAGGGGGAGGCACAGATACGCAGTATTTT. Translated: CARSLSTGGGTDTQYF. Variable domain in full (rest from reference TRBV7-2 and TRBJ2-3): GAGVSQSPSNKVTEKGKDVELRCDPISGHTALYWYRQSLGQGLEFLIYFQGNSAPDKSGLPSDRFSAERTGGSVSTLTIQRTQQEDSAVYLCARSLSTGGGTDTQYFGPGTRLTVL.

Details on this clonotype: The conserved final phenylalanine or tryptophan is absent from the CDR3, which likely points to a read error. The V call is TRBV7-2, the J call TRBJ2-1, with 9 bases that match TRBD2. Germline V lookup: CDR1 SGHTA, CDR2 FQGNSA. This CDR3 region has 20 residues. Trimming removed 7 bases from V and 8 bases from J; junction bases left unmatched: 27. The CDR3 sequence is CASTAFLGIVGLATGDEQFY. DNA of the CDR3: TGTGCCAGCACAGCGTTCTTGGGGATCGTCGGACTAGCGACGGGCGATGAGCAGTTCTAC.

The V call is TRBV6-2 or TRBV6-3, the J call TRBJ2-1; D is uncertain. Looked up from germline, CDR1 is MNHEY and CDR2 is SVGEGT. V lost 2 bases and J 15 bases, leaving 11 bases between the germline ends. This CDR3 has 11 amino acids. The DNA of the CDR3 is TGTGCCAGCAGTTACGACCAGAGCATGTTCTTC. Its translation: CASSYDQSMFF.

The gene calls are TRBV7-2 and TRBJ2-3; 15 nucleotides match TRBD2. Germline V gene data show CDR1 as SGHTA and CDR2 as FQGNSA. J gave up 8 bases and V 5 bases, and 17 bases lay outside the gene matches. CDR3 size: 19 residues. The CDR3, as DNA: TGTGCCAGCAGCCTAATGGGACTAGCGGGAGGCCCAGCGGGTGGTACGCAGTATTTT. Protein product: CASSLMGLAGGPAGGTQYF. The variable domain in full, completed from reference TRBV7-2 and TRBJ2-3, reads GAGVSQSPSNKVTEKGKDVELRCDPISGHTALYWYRQSLGQGLEFLIYFQGNSAPDKSGLPSDRFSAERTGGSVSTLTIQRTQQEDSAVYLCASSLMGLAGGPAGGTQYFGPGTRLTVL.

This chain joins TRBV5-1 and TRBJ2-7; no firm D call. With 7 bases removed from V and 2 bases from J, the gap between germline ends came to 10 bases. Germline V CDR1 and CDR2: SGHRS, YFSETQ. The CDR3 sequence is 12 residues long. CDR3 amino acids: CASSQPAYEQYF. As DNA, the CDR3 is TGCGCCAGCTCTCAGCCGGCCTACGAGCAGTACTTC. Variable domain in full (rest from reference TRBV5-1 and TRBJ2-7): KAGVTQTPRYLIKTRGQQVTLSCSPISGHRSVSWYQQTPGQGLQFLFEYFSETQRNKGNFPGRFSGRQFSNSRSEMNVSTLELGDSALYLCASSQPAYEQYFGPGTRLTVT.

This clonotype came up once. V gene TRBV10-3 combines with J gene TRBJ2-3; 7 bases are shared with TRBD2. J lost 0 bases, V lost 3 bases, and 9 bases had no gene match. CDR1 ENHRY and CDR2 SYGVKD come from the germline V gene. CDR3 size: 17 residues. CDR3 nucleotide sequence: TGTGCCATCAGTGAAGGGCTAGCGGCAACTAGCACAGATACGCAGTATTTT. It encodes CAISEGLAATSTDTQYF.

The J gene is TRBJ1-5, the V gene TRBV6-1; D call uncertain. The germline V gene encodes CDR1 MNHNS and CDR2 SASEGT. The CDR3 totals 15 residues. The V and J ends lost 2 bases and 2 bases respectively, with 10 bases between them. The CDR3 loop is CASSERKSGNQPQHF. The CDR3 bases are TGTGCCAGCAGTGAACGGAAGAGTGGCAATCAGCCCCAGCATTTT.

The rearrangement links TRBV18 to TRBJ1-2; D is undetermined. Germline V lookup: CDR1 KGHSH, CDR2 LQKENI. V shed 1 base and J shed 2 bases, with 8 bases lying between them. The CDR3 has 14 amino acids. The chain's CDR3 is CASSPLMDNYGYTF. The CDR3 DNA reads TGTGCCAGCTCACCACTAATGGACAACTATGGCTACACCTTC.

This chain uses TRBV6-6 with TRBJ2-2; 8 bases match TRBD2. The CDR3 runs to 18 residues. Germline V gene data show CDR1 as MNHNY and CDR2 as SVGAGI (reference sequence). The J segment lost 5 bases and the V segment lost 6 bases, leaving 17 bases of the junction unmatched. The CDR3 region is CASRGGLVGEKGTGELFF. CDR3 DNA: TGTGCCAGCAGGGGGGGACTAGTGGGAGAGAAAGGAACCGGGGAGCTGTTTTTT.

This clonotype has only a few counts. The CDR3, as DNA: TGCAGTGCTAGCCTGACTAGCGGGATCAGCAATGAGCAGTTCTTC. Its translation: CSASLTSGISNEQFF. The chain links TRBV20-1 to TRBJ2-1; 11 positions match TRBD2. V lost 3 bases to trimming and J lost 6 bases; unmatched junction nucleotides: 7. The CDR3 is 15 amino acids. Germline CDR1 and CDR2: DFQATT and SNEGSKA (reference sequence).